The entry below gives a single TCR beta chain sequence along with its context. The target antigen is unknown. The data were taken from a study of T cells in Graves' hyperthyroidism and ophthalmopathy. Study observations and caveats: Using 13 V-J features, a model discriminated ophthalmopathy from stable hyperthyroidism.

V was trimmed by 6 bases and J by 4 bases, leaving 19 bases between them. The CDR3 is made up of 15 amino acids. TCR beta CDR3 region amplification was performed from RNA transcripts. The HTBI primer set drove a first-round RT-PCR of the TCR CDR3. A single record per CDR3 protein comes from TCRdb applying MiXCR to the multiplex PCR reads. The sample holds more than 300,000 distinct CDR3 sequences, around 14% seen once. When ophthalmopathy did not progress within 18 months, Graves' hyperthyroidism was considered stable. Participants, patients aged 18 to 65, had newly diagnosed hyperthyroidism with a duration under 2 months. In making diagnoses, clinical symptoms, serum thyroxine and TRAb, thyroid ultrasound and orbital computed tomography were all used.

The chain recombines TRBV12-3 or TRBV12-4 with TRBJ2-7; possible D gene TRBD1, 5 bases. This receptor was obtained from a woman aged 30 to 39 with Graves' hyperthyroidism. Sequenced input: blood. CDR3 in amino acids: CASSPQPGKGYEQYF. The CDR3 nucleotides read TGTGCCAGCAGCCCCCAGCCCGGTAAGGGGTACGAGCAGTACTTC.